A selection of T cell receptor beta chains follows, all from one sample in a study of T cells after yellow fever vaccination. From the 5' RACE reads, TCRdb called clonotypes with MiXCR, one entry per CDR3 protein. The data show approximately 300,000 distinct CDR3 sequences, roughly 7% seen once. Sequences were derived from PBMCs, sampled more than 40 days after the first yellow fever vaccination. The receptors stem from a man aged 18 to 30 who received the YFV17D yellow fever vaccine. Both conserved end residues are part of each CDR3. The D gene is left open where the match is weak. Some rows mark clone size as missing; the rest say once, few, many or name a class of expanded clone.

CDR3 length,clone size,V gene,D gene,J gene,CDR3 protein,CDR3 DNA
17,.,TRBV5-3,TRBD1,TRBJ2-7,CARSWGSTGALSYEQYF,TGTGCCAGAAGCTGGGGGTCTACAGGGGCGTTGTCCTACGAGCAGTACTTC
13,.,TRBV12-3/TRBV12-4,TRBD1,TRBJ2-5,CASRRGPQETQYF,TGTGCCAGCAGGAGGGGGCCCCAAGAGACCCAGTACTTC
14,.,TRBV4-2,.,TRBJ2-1,CASSQDPPYNEQFF,TGTGCCAGCAGCCAAGACCCCCCCTACAATGAGCAGTTCTTC
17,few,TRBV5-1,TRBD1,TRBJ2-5,CASSSLRAGQVQETQYF,TGCGCCAGCAGTTCTTTACGAGCCGGACAGGTTCAAGAGACCCAGTACTTC
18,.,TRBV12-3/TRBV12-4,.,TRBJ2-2,CASTLRCAGQWETGELFF,TGTGCCAGCACTCTCCGCTGCGCAGGGCAGTGGGAAACCGGGGAGCTGTTTTTT
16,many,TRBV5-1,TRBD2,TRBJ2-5,CASSLLGLAVQETQYF,TGCGCCAGCAGCTTGTTGGGACTAGCGGTTCAAGAGACCCAGTACTTC
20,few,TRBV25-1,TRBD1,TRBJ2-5,CASSDDRLIQGMELQETQYF,TGTGCCAGCAGTGACGACCGACTGATACAGGGGATGGAGCTCCAAGAGACCCAGTACTTC
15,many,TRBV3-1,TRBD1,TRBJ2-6,CASRRQGPGANVLTF,TGTGCCAGCAGGCGACAGGGCCCCGGGGCCAACGTCCTGACTTTC
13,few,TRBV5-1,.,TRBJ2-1,CASKEGEPDEQFF,TGCGCCAGCAAGGAGGGCGAGCCGGATGAGCAGTTCTTC
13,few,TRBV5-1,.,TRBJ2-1,CASSLQKNNEQFF,TGCGCCAGCAGCCTGCAGAAAAACAATGAGCAGTTCTTC
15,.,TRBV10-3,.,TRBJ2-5,CAISESRTPWETQYF,TGTGCCATCAGTGAGTCTAGGACACCATGGGAGACCCAGTACTTC
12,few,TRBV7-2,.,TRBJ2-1,CASSSTLNEQFF,TGTGCCAGCAGTTCCACCCTCAATGAGCAGTTCTTC
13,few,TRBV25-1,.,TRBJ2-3,CASSDDVSDTQYF,TGTGCCAGCAGTGACGACGTCTCAGATACGCAGTATTTT
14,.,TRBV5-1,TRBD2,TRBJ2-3,CASHPGGGTDTQYF,TGCGCCAGCCATCCCGGGGGGGGCACAGATACGCAGTATTTT
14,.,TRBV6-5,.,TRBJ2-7,CASSYSRDTYEQYF,TGTGCCAGCAGTTACTCACGGGACACCTACGAGCAGTACTTC
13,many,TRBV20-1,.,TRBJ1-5,CSARISDNQPQHF,TGCAGTGCTAGAATTAGTGACAATCAGCCCCAGCATTTT
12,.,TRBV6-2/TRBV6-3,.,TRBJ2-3,CASSRRSDTQYF,TGTGCCAGCAGCCGGCGATCGGATACGCAGTATTTT
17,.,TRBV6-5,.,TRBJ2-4,CASSYYGGIGAKNIQYF,TGTGCCAGCAGTTACTACGGGGGCATCGGAGCCAAAAACATTCAGTACTTC
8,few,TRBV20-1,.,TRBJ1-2,CGGVGYTF,TGCGGAGGGGTGGGCTACACCTTC
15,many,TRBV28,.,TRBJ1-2,CASSSQGSLGYGYTF,TGTGCCAGCAGTTCCCAGGGCAGCCTCGGGTATGGCTACACCTTC
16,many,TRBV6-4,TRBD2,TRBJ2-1,CASSDSPSGGADEQFF,TGTGCCAGCAGTGACTCTCCTAGCGGGGGGGCCGATGAGCAGTTCTTC
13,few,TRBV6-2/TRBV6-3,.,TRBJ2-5,CASSARDRETQYF,TGTGCCAGCAGTGCCCGGGACCGAGAGACCCAGTACTTC
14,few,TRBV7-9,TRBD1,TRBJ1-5,CASSHRDSPQPQHF,TGTGCCAGCAGCCACCGGGACAGTCCTCAGCCCCAGCATTTT
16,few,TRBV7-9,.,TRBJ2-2,CASSLNKAVNTGELFF,TGTGCCAGCAGCTTAAACAAGGCCGTTAACACCGGGGAGCTGTTTTTT
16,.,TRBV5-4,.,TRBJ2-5,CASSSPSLGGQETQYF,TGTGCCAGCAGCTCCCCTTCATTGGGGGGACAAGAGACCCAGTACTTC
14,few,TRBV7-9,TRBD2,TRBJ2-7,CASSLPSGGDEQYF,TGTGCCAGCAGCCTCCCTAGCGGGGGCGACGAGCAGTACTTC
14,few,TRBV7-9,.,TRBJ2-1,CASSLVRGLNEQFF,TGTGCCAGCAGCTTAGTAAGGGGGTTGAATGAGCAGTTCTTC
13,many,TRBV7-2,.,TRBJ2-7,CASSSRTSYEQYF,TGTGCCAGCAGCTCCCGAACATCCTACGAGCAGTACTTC
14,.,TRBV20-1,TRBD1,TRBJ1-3,CSARGTGTGNTIYF,TGCAGTGCTAGAGGGACAGGGACTGGAAACACCATATATTTT
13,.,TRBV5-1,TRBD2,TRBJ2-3,CASSFQAGDTQYF,TGCGCCAGCAGCTTTCAAGCGGGGGATACGCAGTATTTT
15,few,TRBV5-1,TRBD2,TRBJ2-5,CASTLVAGGPETQYF,TGCGCCAGCACCTTGGTTGCGGGGGGGCCTGAGACCCAGTACTTC
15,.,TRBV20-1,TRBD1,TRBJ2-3,CSARSQGARTDTQYF,TGCAGTGCTAGAAGCCAGGGGGCGCGGACAGATACGCAGTATTTT